A selection of T cell receptor beta chains follows, all from one sample in a study of shared clonotypes between healthy human individuals. The protocol was immunoSEQ multiplex PCR, while the TCRdb copy is restricted to in-frame clones and leaves out a portion. Of about 730,000 clones in the sample, over 55% are singletons; the top ten hold approximately 1.8%. The specimen sequenced was memory CD4+ T cells sorted from blood. Receptors originate from a woman in her twenties or thirties in good health. CDR3s include the opening cysteine and the closing phenylalanine or tryptophan. The order of the fields is D gene, V gene, clone size, J gene, CDR3 protein, CDR3 DNA. A D gene is named only where the DNA matches it firmly. Clone sizes are given selectively: once, few, many, or a class where the clone is expanded.

-	TRBV28	-	TRBJ2-1	CASNQLRVNNEQFF	TGTGCCAGCAATCAACTTAGGGTGAACAATGAGCAGTTCTTC
TRBD2	TRBV10-1	few	TRBJ2-3	CASSESRGLAGTDTQYF	TGCGCCAGCAGTGAGTCGAGAGGACTAGCGGGCACAGATACGCAGTATTTT
TRBD2	TRBV5-1	-	TRBJ2-1	CASSLERGSGGYNEQFF	TGCGCCAGCAGCTTGGAACGAGGTAGCGGGGGCTACAATGAGCAGTTCTTC
-	TRBV6-5	-	TRBJ1-3	CASSYAGVPGNTIYF	TGTGCCAGCAGTTACGCCGGGGTGCCTGGAAACACCATATATTTT
-	TRBV12-5	-	TRBJ2-5	CASGLGQKETQYF	TGTGCTAGTGGTTTGGGGCAGAAAGAGACCCAGTACTTC
-	TRBV30	-	TRBJ2-3	CAWNSLPGPTQYF	TGTGCCTGGAACTCACTACCCGGACCTACGCAGTATTTT
-	TRBV12-2	-	TRBJ2-3	CASRLVASEGASTDTQYF	TGTGCAAGTCGCTTAGTGGCTTCAGAGGGAGCTAGCACAGATACGCAGTATTTT
-	TRBV30	-	TRBJ2-5	CAWNLLFRGEQYF	TGTGCCTGGAACCTCCTCTTCCGAGGGGAGCAGTACTTC
-	TRBV27	few	TRBJ2-7	CASSLGRDLDNEQYF	TGTGCCAGCAGTTTAGGGCGGGATCTCGATAACGAGCAGTACTTC
TRBD1	TRBV5-1	-	TRBJ2-1	CASSLGTGQNEQFF	TGCGCCAGCAGCTTGGGGACAGGGCAGAATGAGCAGTTCTTC
-	TRBV28	-	TRBJ2-3	CASSLVPDTQYF	TGTGCCAGCAGCCTAGTTCCAGATACGCAGTATTTT
-	TRBV19	-	TRBJ2-1	CASTRYLGYNEQFF	TGTGCCAGTACGAGGTATTTAGGGTACAATGAGCAGTTCTTC
-	TRBV7-9	-	TRBJ2-5	CASSLWTVQETQYF	TGTGCCAGCAGCTTATGGACGGTACAAGAGACCCAGTACTTC
-	TRBV28	-	TRBJ1-5	CASTGQRHQPQHF	TGTGCCAGCACGGGACAACGACATCAGCCCCAGCATTTT
-	TRBV5-4	-	TRBJ2-1	CASSLENSAVYNEQFF	TGTGCCAGCAGCTTGGAGAATAGCGCGGTATACAATGAGCAGTTCTTC
-	TRBV6-6	-	TRBJ1-2	CASSYGYNYGYTF	TGTGCCAGCAGTTACGGATACAACTATGGCTACACCTTC
-	TRBV4-1	-	TRBJ2-3	CASSLRREPTDTQYF	TGCGCCAGCAGCCTACGCCGGGAGCCCACAGATACGCAGTATTTT
-	TRBV18	-	TRBJ2-7	CASSRTGGYEQYF	TGTGCCAGCTCACGGACCGGCGGATACGAGCAGTACTTC
-	TRBV18	-	TRBJ2-7	CASSSEGYEQYF	TGTGCCAGCTCATCTGAGGGGTACGAGCAGTACTTC
-	TRBV5-1	-	TRBJ2-3	CASSLQGFGGTDTQYF	TGCGCCAGCAGCCTCCAAGGGTTTGGAGGAACAGATACGCAGTATTTT
TRBD2	TRBV28	-	TRBJ2-7	CASMSGTSGRSYEQYF	TGTGCCAGCATGTCCGGGACTAGCGGGAGGTCCTACGAGCAGTACTTC
TRBD2	TRBV5-1	few	TRBJ2-1	CASSLGSGSYNEQFF	TGCGCCAGCAGCTTGGGTAGCGGGTCCTACAATGAGCAGTTCTTC
-	TRBV18	-	TRBJ2-7	CASSPDGYEQYF	TGTGCCAGCTCACCTGACGGCTACGAGCAGTACTTC
-	TRBV10-1	-	TRBJ2-1	CASSEGLYNEQFF	TGCGCCAGCAGTGAGGGTCTATACAATGAGCAGTTCTTC
-	TRBV7-8	-	TRBJ2-7	CASSLRSTGLYEQYF	TGTGCCAGCAGCTTACGATCGACAGGACTCTACGAGCAGTACTTC
-	TRBV4-1	-	TRBJ1-1	CASSQVPGPNTEAFF	TGCGCCAGCAGCCAGGTACCGGGGCCGAACACTGAAGCTTTCTTT
TRBD2	TRBV5-1	few	TRBJ2-1	CASSSNPTSAGKDEQFF	TGCGCCAGCAGCTCCAACCCCACCTCAGCGGGAAAGGATGAGCAGTTCTTC
-	TRBV5-3	once	TRBJ1-4	CARSLSCQGHNEKLFF	TGTGCCAGAAGCTTGAGCTGCCAGGGACATAATGAAAAACTGTTTTTT
-	TRBV6-5	-	TRBJ2-7	CASSPRSYYEQYF	TGTGCCAGCAGTCCCAGGAGTTACTACGAGCAGTACTTC
TRBD1	TRBV23-1	-	TRBJ2-1	CASSREGGFDEQFF	TGCGCCAGCAGTCGTGAAGGGGGCTTTGATGAGCAGTTCTTC
TRBD2	TRBV5-1	few	TRBJ2-1	CASSTSLAGYNEQFF	TGCGCCAGCAGCACATCTCTAGCGGGTTATAATGAGCAGTTCTTC
TRBD2	TRBV28	-	TRBJ2-7	CASSGPGLADYEQYF	TGTGCCAGCAGTGGCCCGGGACTAGCGGATTACGAGCAGTACTTC
TRBD1	TRBV4-1	-	TRBJ1-1	CASSQDQQGVDTEAFF	TGCGCCAGCAGCCAAGATCAACAGGGGGTTGACACTGAAGCTTTCTTT
-	TRBV11-2	-	TRBJ2-7	CASAMVRGPSSYEQYF	TGTGCCAGCGCCATGGTTCGGGGTCCCAGCTCCTACGAGCAGTACTTC
-	TRBV10-3	-	TRBJ1-2	CAISESQVAYGYTF	TGTGCCATCAGTGAGTCCCAGGTAGCGTATGGCTACACCTTC
TRBD1	TRBV19	once	TRBJ2-1	CASSIIPGQGINNEQFF	TGTGCCAGTAGTATTATTCCGGGACAGGGTATCAACAATGAGCAGTTCTTC
-	TRBV29-1	few	TRBJ1-1	CSGGRENTEAFF	TGCAGCGGGGGGAGGGAGAACACTGAAGCTTTCTTT
-	TRBV29-1	-	TRBJ2-1	CSVRSSYNEQFF	TGCAGCGTTCGAAGCTCCTACAATGAGCAGTTCTTC
-	TRBV6-5	-	TRBJ2-5	CASSRQAQETQYF	TGTGCCAGCAGTAGACAGGCCCAAGAGACCCAGTACTTC
-	TRBV4-2	few	TRBJ2-7	CASSQGRGEYEQYF	TGTGCCAGCAGCCAAGGGCGGGGAGAATACGAGCAGTACTTC
-	TRBV28	-	TRBJ2-2	CASRTGSGDTGELFF	TGTGCCAGCAGGACAGGGTCGGGAGACACCGGGGAGCTGTTTTTT
-	TRBV7-9	few	TRBJ2-7	CASMYGTYEQYF	TGTGCCAGCATGTACGGAACCTACGAGCAGTACTTC
TRBD2	TRBV11-2	-	TRBJ2-7	CASSYIGTSSSYEQYF	TGTGCCAGCAGCTACATCGGGACTAGCAGCTCCTACGAGCAGTACTTC
TRBD1	TRBV12-5	few	TRBJ2-5	CASGLVQGQGGETQYF	TGTGCTAGTGGTTTGGTACAAGGACAGGGGGGTGAGACCCAGTACTTC
-	TRBV15	few	TRBJ1-2	CATSRDVYGYTF	TGTGCCACCAGCAGAGATGTTTATGGCTACACCTTC
-	TRBV7-7	-	TRBJ2-1	CASSPIVGRGVYNEQFF	TGTGCCAGCAGCCCCATTGTTGGCAGGGGAGTATACAATGAGCAGTTCTTC
-	TRBV7-2	-	TRBJ2-2	CASSFPGRSTGELFF	TGTGCCAGCAGCTTTCCAGGGCGGAGCACCGGGGAGCTGTTTTTT
-	TRBV29-1	few	TRBJ2-2	CSVLRGANTGELFF	TGCAGCGTTTTGCGGGGCGCGAACACCGGGGAGCTGTTTTTT
-	TRBV7-9	-	TRBJ1-1	CASSSGRSMNTEAFF	TGTGCCAGCAGCTCCGGTAGGTCGATGAACACTGAAGCTTTCTTT
TRBD2	TRBV6-1	-	TRBJ2-1	CASSVSGTSGYNEQFF	TGTGCCAGCAGTGTGTCCGGGACTAGCGGTTACAATGAGCAGTTCTTC
TRBD1	TRBV29-1	-	TRBJ2-2	CSGGEGQGDTGELFF	TGCAGCGGGGGGGAGGGACAGGGCGACACCGGGGAGCTGTTTTTT